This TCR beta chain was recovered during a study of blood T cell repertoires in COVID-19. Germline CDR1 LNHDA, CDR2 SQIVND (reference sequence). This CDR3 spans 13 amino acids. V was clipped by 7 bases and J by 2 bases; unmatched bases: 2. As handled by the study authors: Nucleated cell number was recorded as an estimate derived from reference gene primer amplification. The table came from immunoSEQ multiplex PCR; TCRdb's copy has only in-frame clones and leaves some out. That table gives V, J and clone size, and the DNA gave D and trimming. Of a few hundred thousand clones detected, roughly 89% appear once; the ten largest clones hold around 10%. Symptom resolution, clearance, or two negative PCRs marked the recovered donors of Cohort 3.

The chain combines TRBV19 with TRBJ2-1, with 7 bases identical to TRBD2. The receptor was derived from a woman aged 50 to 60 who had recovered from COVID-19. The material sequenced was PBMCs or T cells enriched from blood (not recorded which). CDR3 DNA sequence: TGTGCCAGTAACGGGGGGACCTACAATGAGCAGTTCTTC. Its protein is CASNGGTYNEQFF.